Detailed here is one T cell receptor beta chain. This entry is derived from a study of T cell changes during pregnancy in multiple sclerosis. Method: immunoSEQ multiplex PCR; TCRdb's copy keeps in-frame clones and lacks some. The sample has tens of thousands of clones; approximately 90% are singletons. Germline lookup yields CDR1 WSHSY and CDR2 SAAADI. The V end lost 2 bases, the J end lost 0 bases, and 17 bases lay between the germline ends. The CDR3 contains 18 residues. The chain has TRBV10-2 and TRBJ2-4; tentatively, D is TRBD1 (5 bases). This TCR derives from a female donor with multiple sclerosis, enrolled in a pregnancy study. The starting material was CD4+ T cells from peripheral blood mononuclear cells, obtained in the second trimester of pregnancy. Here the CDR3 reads CASSERPTGPLAKNIQYF. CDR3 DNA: TGCGCCAGCAGTGAGCGGCCCACAGGTCCTTTAGCCAAAAACATTCAGTACTTC.